This T cell receptor (beta chain) derives from a study of T cells in Graves' hyperthyroidism and ophthalmopathy. Study-wide background: The authors collected peripheral blood at initial diagnosis, before any treatment. Study-wide findings and caveats: Onset of ophthalmopathy came a median roughly 6.4 months after the model predicted it.

Amplification of TCR beta CDR3 regions was performed using RNA transcripts as template. HTBI primers were used for first-round RT-PCR of the TCR CDR3. One entry per CDR3 protein results from TCRdb running MiXCR on the multiplex PCR reads. Of approximately 520,000 distinct CDR3 sequences in the sample, less than 25% were seen once. Regarding this clonotype: Its antigen is unknown.

V was trimmed by 6 bases and J by 11 bases, leaving 16 bases between them. The CDR3 totals 12 residues. Material: blood. This clonotype was sampled from a woman in her 30s with Graves' ophthalmopathy. V gene TRBV12-3 or TRBV12-4 combines with J gene TRBJ1-2; D is ambiguous. CDR3 nucleotides: TGTGCCAGCAGCTTCGATGACTTGGGTTACACCTTC. Translating it yields CASSFDDLGYTF.